This T cell receptor (beta chain) emerged from a study of human T cells and chemical hapten exposure. The germline V gene has CDR1 SGHNT and CDR2 YYREEE (reference sequence). Trimming took off 5 bases at V and 1 base at J, with 15 bases between the two ends. CDR3 length: 15 amino acids. Stated time point: patch test 1, 2 weeks after DPC sensitization. The treatment here: therapeutic diphenylcyclopropenone sensitization with weekly scalp DPC. This clonotype was seen ten or more times. TCRdb independently ran MiXCR on the RACE reads; one entry per CDR3 protein. The table records around 71,000 distinct CDR3 sequences, roughly 9.8% of them present only once.

The gene calls are TRBV5-4 and TRBJ1-2, with D possibly TRBD1 on 6 matching bases. The sequencing used whole blood, collected in connection with sensitization to the hapten diphenylcyclopropenone (DPC). The sequence was obtained from a woman aged 40 to 49 with alopecia areata. Some clones in this sample may be carry-over from other donors' samples. Written as DNA, the CDR3 is TGTGCCAGCAGTTCCGGACAGACTATTAACTATGGCTACACCTTC. Translation: CASSSGQTINYGYTF.